Presented here are 22 T cell receptor beta chains from one specimen sequenced in a study of cytomegalovirus exposure and HLA in healthy donors. This PCR relied on a set of 60 Vbeta primers and 13 Jbeta primers. TCRdb's copy holds only in-frame clones and misses some; the assay was immunoSEQ multiplex PCR. The profile covers about 150,000 clones, with roughly 84% appearing a single time and less than 2.5% taken by the ten largest. The sample taken for sequencing was PBMCs. The receptors were gathered from a woman under 30 in good health and CMV-seronegative.

The V gene is TRBV6-5, the J gene TRBJ2-1; 8 bases agree with TRBD1. Germline V gene lookup returns CDR1 MNHEY and CDR2 SVGAGI. The CDR3 is 14 amino acids. Trimming cost V 9 bases and J 4 bases; bases outside gene matches: 8. The CDR3 DNA is TGTGCCAGGCGCAGGGGGCGGATTTACAATGAGCAGTTCTTC. Its protein product is CARRRGRIYNEQFF.

The chain uses TRBV25-1 and TRBJ2-2, with 7 nucleotides matching TRBD1. In germline, CDR1 is MGHDK, CDR2 SYGVNS. The CDR3 has 14 amino acids. J gave up 3 bases and V 3 bases, and 1 base lay outside the gene matches. The CDR3: CASSDTGDTGELFF. The DNA for the CDR3 is TGTGCCAGCAGTGATACAGGGGACACCGGGGAGCTGTTTTTT.

As regards this clone: Other DNA sequences in this sample translate to the same CDR3. The rearrangement links TRBV7-3 to TRBJ2-1; TRBD2 matches at 13 bases. CDR1 and CDR2 (germline): SGHTA, FQGTGA. With V trimmed by 1 base and J by 9 bases, 3 bases remained unmatched. This CDR3 comprises 15 residues. The CDR3 reads CASSLRTSGRGEQFF. For the CDR3, the DNA is TGTGCCAGCAGCTTAAGGACTAGCGGGAGAGGTGAGCAGTTCTTC.

This sequence joins TRBV7-2 and TRBJ2-7, with D uncertain. The germline V and J ends were trimmed by 1 base and 6 bases, with 10 bases remaining between them. CDR3 size: 13 residues. Germline CDR1 is SGHTA and CDR2 is FQGNSA. In nucleotides, the CDR3 is TGTGCCAGCAGCTTAGACACCCCGGGCGAGCAGTACTTC. Its translation: CASSLDTPGEQYF.

This clone was seen a single time. The chain recombines TRBV13 with TRBJ2-7; tentatively, D is TRBD2 (5 bases). This CDR3 contains 14 residues. Looked up from germline, CDR1 is PRHDT and CDR2 is FYEKMQ (reference sequence). Trimming removed 5 bases at V and 6 bases at J, with 17 bases between. CDR3 protein: CASSVTGGSIEQYF. In DNA, the CDR3 is TGTGCCAGCAGCGTCACGGGTGGGAGCATCGAGCAGTACTTC.

This rearrangement joins TRBV28 to TRBJ2-3; tentative D call: TRBD2 (6 bases). The CDR3 covers 13 residues. V was pared by 10 bases and J by 4 bases, with 15 bases between. Germline loops: CDR1 MDHEN, CDR2 SYDVKM. The chain's CDR3 is CANSSPGADTQYF. The CDR3, as DNA: TGTGCCAACTCCTCCCCGGGAGCAGATACGCAGTATTTT.

The CDR3 protein is CASKAGGPDTQYF. In DNA, the CDR3 is TGTGCCAGCAAGGCGGGGGGGCCAGATACGCAGTATTTT. V and J are TRBV2 and TRBJ2-3, with 9 nucleotides matching TRBD2. CDR3 length: 13 residues. Germline V gene sequence: CDR1 SNHLY, CDR2 FYNNEI. J lost 4 bases, V lost 7 bases, and 3 bases had no gene match. Variable domain in full (rest from reference TRBV2 and TRBJ2-3): EPEVTQTPSHQVTQMGQEVILRCVPISNHLYFYWYRQILGQKVEFLVSFYNNEISEKSEIFDDQFSVERPDGSNFTLKIRSTKLEDSAMYFCASKAGGPDTQYFGPGTRLTVL.

The rearrangement uses TRBV4-3 and TRBJ1-6, with 7 bases identical to TRBD1. Unmatched junction bases numbered 5, after V lost 1 base and J lost 5 bases. Germline CDR1 and CDR2: LGHNA and YSLEER. This CDR3 has 16 amino acids. For the CDR3, the DNA is TGCGCCAGCAGCCAAGTCTGGGGACAGCATAATTCACCCCTCCACTTT. Its translation is CASSQVWGQHNSPLHF.

This chain uses TRBV6-6 with TRBJ1-3; a weak D match, TRBD1 (5 bases). V lost 8 bases and J 6 bases, leaving 11 bases between the germline ends. Germline-derived CDR1 and CDR2 are MNHNY and SVGAGI (reference sequence). The CDR3 is 12 residues long. CDR3 coding DNA: TGTGCCAGCGGGCCGACAGTAAACACCATATATTTT. It is translated as CASGPTVNTIYF.

The rearrangement uses TRBV30 and TRBJ2-7; TRBD1 agrees at 9 bases. V lost 5 bases to trimming and J lost 0 bases; unmatched junction nucleotides: 5. CDR1 and CDR2 (germline): GTSNPN, SVGIG (reference sequence). The CDR3 runs to 14 residues. CDR3: CAWEGTGTSYEQYF. The CDR3 DNA follows: TGTGCCTGGGAGGGGACAGGGACCTCCTACGAGCAGTACTTC.

This clone showed up just a few times. J is TRBJ2-2 and V is TRBV28; 7 positions agree with TRBD1. Germline values: CDR1 MDHEN, CDR2 SYDVKM. V was clipped by 6 bases and J by 7 bases; unmatched bases: 8. The CDR3 covers 14 residues. CDR3 region: CASSTGVRNGELFF. CDR3 nucleotides: TGTGCCAGCAGCACAGGGGTTCGGAACGGGGAGCTGTTTTTT.

This clone turned up a few times. Here the CDR3 DNA reads TGTGCCAGCACCCTTGGTGAGGCTGGCTACACCTTC. Its translation is CASTLGEAGYTF. The V gene is TRBV7-9, the J gene TRBJ1-2, with D unresolved. This CDR3 is 12 amino acids long. The V end was cut by 7 bases, the J end by 7 bases, with 13 bases between. Germline V gene sequence: CDR1 SEHNR, CDR2 FQNEAQ (reference sequence).

This chain links TRBV19 with TRBJ1-5; 7 bases agree with TRBD1. The J segment lost 11 bases and the V segment lost 4 bases, leaving 17 bases of the junction unmatched. CDR1 LNHDA and CDR2 SQIVND come from the germline V gene (reference sequence). The CDR3 spans 16 residues. The CDR3 loop reads CASSTGQDGTVWTQHF. For the CDR3, the DNA is TGTGCCAGTAGTACAGGACAGGATGGGACCGTATGGACCCAGCATTTT.

V and J are TRBV27 and TRBJ2-7; TRBD1 agrees at 7 bases. Germline V gene sequence: CDR1 MNHEY, CDR2 SMNVEV (reference sequence). Trimming at V came to 6 bases and at J to 2 bases, leaving 10 bases not matched to a gene. This CDR3 is 15 amino acids long. CDR3 sequence: CASSLTWDRTYEQYF. In DNA, the CDR3 is TGTGCCAGCAGCCTAACCTGGGACAGAACCTACGAGCAGTACTTC.

The V call is TRBV7-2, the J call TRBJ1-2; D might be TRBD1 (6 bases). This CDR3 comprises 14 residues. Germline CDR1 SGHTA, CDR2 FQGNSA. V lost 3 bases to trimming and J lost 7 bases, with 15 bases between them. Here the CDR3 DNA reads TGTGCCAGCAGCTTTGATCAGGGGTTAGGTGGCTACACCTTC. Residues: CASSFDQGLGGYTF.

The chain is built from TRBV4-2 and TRBJ2-7; TRBD1 agrees at 7 bases. Per germline, CDR1 LGHNA and CDR2 YNFKEQ. This CDR3 is 16 amino acids long. V was pared by 1 base and J by 1 base, with 7 bases of the junction left unmatched. The CDR3 spells CASSQAPRDSSYEQYF. The CDR3 nucleotides are TGTGCCAGCAGCCAAGCCCCCCGGGACAGTTCCTACGAGCAGTACTTC.

V gene TRBV5-1 combines with J gene TRBJ1-5; the match to TRBD1 covers 9 bases. Germline V gene data show CDR1 as SGHRS and CDR2 as YFSETQ. The CDR3 consists of 15 residues. J was trimmed by 4 bases and V by 0 bases; bases with no gene match: 2. The CDR3 sequence is CASSLGDRDNQPQHF. CDR3 DNA: TGCGCCAGCAGCTTGGGGGACAGGGATAATCAGCCCCAGCATTTT.

This clone was detected once. The chain couples TRBV7-8 to TRBJ2-3; TRBD2 agrees at 10 bases. Trimming took 5 bases from V and 2 from J; bases not matched to a gene: 7. This CDR3 is 16 amino acids long. Germline V CDR1 and CDR2: SGHVS, FQNEAQ. CDR3 region: CASSQRLAGVTDTQYF. CDR3 coding DNA: TGTGCCAGCAGCCAGAGACTAGCGGGTGTCACAGATACGCAGTATTTT.

This chain links TRBV29-1 with TRBJ2-4; 13 nucleotides line up with TRBD2. The CDR3 is made up of 16 amino acids. Germline CDR1 reads SQVTM; CDR2 reads ANQGSEA. V shed 6 bases and J 2 bases; nucleotides not matched to a gene: 7. The CDR3 is CSVWTSGSRSKNIQYF. The DNA for the CDR3 is TGCAGCGTCTGGACTAGCGGGAGTCGGTCCAAAAACATTCAGTACTTC.

The rearrangement uses TRBV11-2 and TRBJ2-1, with TRBD2 matching 13 bases. Germline V CDR1 and CDR2: SGHAT, FQNNGV. Losses at the gene ends were 5 bases for V and 11 bases for J; bases not matched to a gene: 6. The CDR3 totals 14 residues. This chain's CDR3 is CASSAGLAGVKQFF. For the CDR3, the DNA is TGTGCCAGCAGCGCCGGACTAGCGGGAGTCAAGCAGTTCTTC.

This chain connects TRBV28 to TRBJ2-7; 8 nucleotides align to TRBD2. The CDR3 totals 14 residues. V shed 3 bases and J 7 bases; nucleotides not matched to a gene: 8. Germline CDR1 is MDHEN and CDR2 is SYDVKM. CDR3 region: CASSFGWGGGEQYF. As DNA, the CDR3 is TGTGCCAGCAGTTTTGGGTGGGGCGGGGGGGAGCAGTACTTC.

For the CDR3, the DNA is TGTGCCAGCAGCTTGCAAGCGGGGGCGAGGACCGGGGAGCTGTTTTTT. Translated, it gives CASSLQAGARTGELFF. The genes are TRBV5-4 and TRBJ2-2, with 8 positions matching TRBD2. This CDR3 is built from 16 residues. Germline V gene data show CDR1 as SGHNT and CDR2 as YYREEE (reference sequence). Trimming cost V 1 base and J 5 bases; bases outside gene matches: 7.